This passage covers 12 T cell receptor beta chains from one sample sequenced in a study of T-cell reconstitution after alpha-beta-depleted transplantation in children. Using unique molecular identifiers, the investigators prepared the TCRbeta library. TCRdb independently ran MiXCR on the PCR reads; one entry per CDR3 protein. The data hold about 420,000 distinct CDR3 sequences, with 15% to 20% observed a single time. The sequences come from PBMCs, mostly from graft donor cells, collected 360 days after TCRalphabeta/CD19-depleted stem cell transplant. These receptors were obtained from a boy under two years old who had a stem cell transplant for Wiskott-Aldrich syndrome, so the T cells may come from the graft donor.

The rearrangement joins TRBV7-9 to TRBJ2-7; D is perhaps TRBD1 (6 bases). Trimming pared 2 bases from V and 3 bases from J, leaving 11 bases between. Germline V lookup: CDR1 SEHNR, CDR2 FQNEAQ (reference sequence). CDR3 length: 14 amino acids. CDR3 sequence reads: CASSLTTDSYEQYF. The DNA of the CDR3 is TGTGCCAGCAGCTTAACGACGGACAGCTACGAGCAGTACTTC.

Only a few counts were recorded for this clonotype. CDR3 in DNA: TGTGCCAGCAGTTCCAGGGGGCTTCTCGGCAAAGAGACCCAGTACTTC. Encoded protein: CASSSRGLLGKETQYF. The chain employs TRBV6-2 or TRBV6-3 and TRBJ2-5; 8 bases match TRBD1. The germline CDR1 and CDR2 sequences are MNHEY and SVGEGT. The V and J ends lost 4 bases and 3 bases, in that order; junction bases with no gene match: 10. There are 16 residues in the CDR3.

The gene calls are TRBV12-3 or TRBV12-4 and TRBJ2-1, with 8 bases identical to TRBD2. With V trimmed by 6 bases and J by 0 bases, 16 bases remained unmatched. The CDR3 is made up of 19 amino acids. DNA of the CDR3: TGTGCCAGCAGCTCAATACGTCGCGGGGGGACGAGCTCCTACAATGAGCAGTTCTTC. Translated: CASSSIRRGGTSSYNEQFF.

The V gene is TRBV2, the J gene TRBJ2-1; no reliable D call. CDR1 and CDR2 (germline): SNHLY, FYNNEI. The ends were cut back, 6 bases at V and 3 bases at J, with 9 bases in the middle. CDR3 length equals 13 residues. In nucleotides, the CDR3 is TGTGCCAGCAGAGTAGACGGCTACAATGAGCAGTTCTTC. It yields the protein CASRVDGYNEQFF.

The table lists this clonotype with a few counts. This rearrangement joins TRBV20-1 to TRBJ2-1; maybe TRBD2 (5 bases). Germline V gene lookup returns CDR1 DFQATT and CDR2 SNEGSKA (reference sequence). There are 13 residues in the CDR3. V shed 2 bases and J shed 10 bases, with 15 bases lying between them. This chain's CDR3 is CSARKRLGGEQFF. As DNA, the CDR3 is TGCAGTGCTAGAAAGAGGCTAGGCGGGGAGCAGTTCTTC.

The genes are TRBV27 and TRBJ1-5; D uncertain. Germline CDR1 and CDR2: MNHEY and SMNVEV (reference sequence). V dropped 2 bases and J dropped 4 bases, with 6 bases sitting between them. The CDR3 spans 13 residues. The CDR3 spells CASSLLPNQPQHF. The CDR3 DNA reads TGTGCCAGCAGTTTACTACCAAATCAGCCCCAGCATTTT.

This sequence joins TRBV28 and TRBJ2-7; either TRBD1 or TRBD2 may fit D (5 bases each). Germline CDR1 reads MDHEN; CDR2 reads SYDVKM. This CDR3 has 14 residues. Deletions cut 2 bases from V and 2 bases from J, with 10 bases between. DNA for the CDR3: TGTGCCAGCAGTTTAGGGGGTGCCCCCTACGAGCAGTACTTC. It translates to CASSLGGAPYEQYF.

This clonotype was seen more than once but under ten times. The rearrangement links TRBV27 to TRBJ2-3; maybe TRBD2 (5 bases). The germline V and J ends were trimmed by 8 bases and 2 bases, with 11 bases remaining between them. The CDR3 runs 13 residues. In germline, CDR1 is MNHEY, CDR2 SMNVEV (reference sequence). The CDR3: CASGPGSTDTQYF. For the CDR3, the DNA is TGTGCCAGCGGGCCGGGGTCCACAGATACGCAGTATTTT.

The V call is TRBV19, the J call TRBJ2-7; 7 bases fit TRBD1. CDR3 length: 15 amino acids. Trimming took 2 bases from V and 3 from J; bases not matched to a gene: 7. Germline-derived CDR1 and CDR2 are LNHDA and SQIVND (reference sequence). The CDR3 protein is CASSILPGQSYEQYF. The CDR3 DNA sequence: TGTGCCAGTAGTATATTGCCGGGACAGAGCTACGAGCAGTACTTC. Drawing the rest from reference TRBV19 and TRBJ2-7, the complete variable domain is DGGITQSPKYLFRKEGQNVTLSCEQNLNHDAMYWYRQDPGQGLRLIYYSQIVNDFQKGDIAEGYSVSREKKESFPLTVTSAQKNPTAFYLCASSILPGQSYEQYFGPGTRLTVT.

This clonotype was seen repeatedly, ten times or more. The rearrangement uses TRBV29-1 and TRBJ2-1, with D unresolved. CDR1 is SQVTM and CDR2 is ANQGSEA in the germline V gene. This CDR3 has 14 residues. Trimming left V 5 bases short and J 4 bases short, with 15 bases between. CDR3 loop: CSVPLLDRYNEQFF. Here the CDR3 DNA reads TGCAGCGTTCCTCTTTTGGACCGATACAATGAGCAGTTCTTC.

The chain combines TRBV9 with TRBJ2-7; 8 nucleotides line up with TRBD2. Germline V gives CDR1 SGDLS, CDR2 YYNGEE. The V gene end was trimmed by 4 bases and the J gene end by 0 bases; junction bases not matched to a gene: 9. CDR3 length: 16 residues. The CDR3 nucleotides are TGTGCCAGCAGCCTCGGGGGGGCAGGCAGCTCCTACGAGCAGTACTTC. This gives the protein CASSLGGAGSSYEQYF.

V is TRBV3-1 and J is TRBJ2-1, with 8 bases aligning to TRBD1. V shed 3 bases, J shed 9 bases, and the junction held 10 bases outside the gene matches. There are 15 residues in the CDR3. CDR1 LGHDT and CDR2 YNNKEL come from the germline V gene (reference sequence). The CDR3 spells CASSQDRAGYGEQFF. In nucleotides, the CDR3 is TGTGCCAGCAGCCAGGACAGGGCGGGCTACGGTGAGCAGTTCTTC.